These T cell receptor beta chains were read from a single sample in a study of control samples from healthy donors and cancer patients. Assay: immunoSEQ multiplex PCR; the TCRdb copy retains only in-frame clones and omits some. The sample holds some 70,000 clones, more than 75% seen once. The source material was PBMCs. These receptors were collected from a woman aged 45-65 years with lung cancer. The CDR3 runs from the conserved cysteine through the conserved F or W. The order of the fields is D gene, V gene, J gene, clone size, CDR3 DNA, CDR3 protein. A D gene is named only where the DNA matches it firmly. Part of the rows lack a size; the others show once, few, many or a class for expanded clones.

.	TRBV7-3	TRBJ1-6	.	TGTGCCAGCAGCTTAAGTCGCCAGGCGGATTCACCCCTCCACTTT	CASSLSRQADSPLHF
TRBD1	TRBV4-1	TRBJ2-1	.	TGCGCCAGCAGCCAAGGGCGGGGACAGGGGGCCAATGAGCAGTTCTTC	CASSQGRGQGANEQFF
.	TRBV2	TRBJ2-5	.	TGTGCCAGCATGACACAGCAAGAGACCCAGTACTTC	CASMTQQETQYF
.	TRBV29-1	TRBJ1-5	.	TGCAGCGTTGCGTCAATGAATCAGCCCCAGCATTTT	CSVASMNQPQHF
.	TRBV9	TRBJ1-5	.	TGTGCCAGCAGCGTAGAGGTCCTGGGGCCCCAGCATTTT	CASSVEVLGPQHF
.	TRBV28	TRBJ1-1	few	TGTGCCAGCAGTTTAAGCCCCTGGGGGTTAACTGAAGCTTTCTTT	CASSLSPWGLTEAFF
.	TRBV11-3	TRBJ2-4	.	TGTGCCAGCAGCTTAAGCTCCGGAAACATTCAGTACTTC	CASSLSSGNIQYF
.	TRBV30	TRBJ1-6	.	TGTGCCTGGACCTTTGACAAATATAATTCACCCCTCCACTTT	CAWTFDKYNSPLHF
TRBD2	TRBV6-6	TRBJ2-1	.	TGTGCCAGCAGGGAGACTAGCGGGGATTACAATGAGCAGTTCTTC	CASRETSGDYNEQFF
.	TRBV7-2	TRBJ2-5	.	TGTGCCAGCAGCTTACAGGACCTAGGGGGAGAGACCCAGTACTTC	CASSLQDLGGETQYF
TRBD1	TRBV5-5	TRBJ1-2	few	TGTGCCAGCAGCTTGGTTTCGGGACAGGGACTCTATGGCTACACCTTC	CASSLVSGQGLYGYTF
TRBD2	TRBV7-9	TRBJ2-1	once	TGTGCCAGCAGCTTAGTCAGCGGGGACTCCTACAATGAGCAGTTCTTC	CASSLVSGDSYNEQFF
.	TRBV9	TRBJ1-2	.	TGTGCCAGCAGCGTAGGGGATACAGGCCCCCGGGGCTACACCTTC	CASSVGDTGPRGYTF
TRBD1	TRBV4-1	TRBJ1-3	few	TGCGCCAGCAGCCCAAGTTATCAGAGGGGGCGAGGAAACACCATATATTTT	CASSPSYQRGRGNTIYF
TRBD2	TRBV5-1	TRBJ2-2	.	TGCGCCAGCAGCCACGACGGACGAACGGGGGGATGGAACGGGGAGCTGTTTTTT	CASSHDGRTGGWNGELFF
.	TRBV24-1	TRBJ1-1	once	TGTGCCACCAGTGATGAACTATACACTGAAGCTTTCTTT	CATSDELYTEAFF
.	TRBV7-3	TRBJ2-1	.	TGTGCCAGCAGCTTCAGGGGACACAATGAGCAGTTCTTC	CASSFRGHNEQFF
.	TRBV7-2	TRBJ2-7	.	TGTGCCAGCAGCTTAGTTGGTTCAGGGGATACCTACGAGCAGTACTTC	CASSLVGSGDTYEQYF
.	TRBV14	TRBJ1-6	.	TGTGCCAGCAGCCAAGTTAGGGGTAATTCACCCCTCCACTTT	CASSQVRGNSPLHF
.	TRBV11-2	TRBJ2-3	.	TGTGCCAGCAGCTTAGGCACAGATACGCAGTATTTT	CASSLGTDTQYF
.	TRBV27	TRBJ2-1	.	TGTGCCAGCAGTTCCTGGGCTCTAGGGGATGAGCAGTTCTTC	CASSSWALGDEQFF
.	TRBV21-1	TRBJ1-2	.	TGTGCCAGCAGCAAATTGGGTGACGGACCAAACTATGGCTACACCTTC	CASSKLGDGPNYGYTF
.	TRBV18	TRBJ2-1	once	TGTGCCAGCTCCGAAGGGGGGGGCCTCAATGAGCAGTTCTTC	CASSEGGGLNEQFF
.	TRBV18	TRBJ1-1	.	TGTGCCAGCTCACCAGAGGGAGGGGGACTGAACGCTTTCTTT	CASSPEGGGLNAFF
.	TRBV18	TRBJ1-5	.	TGTGCCAGCTCACGACCACAGGGCGACAATCAGCCCCAGCATTTT	CASSRPQGDNQPQHF
TRBD2	TRBV19	TRBJ2-1	few	TGTGCCAGTAGTAGAAGCGGGGGGGCTTACAATGAGCAGTTCTTC	CASSRSGGAYNEQFF
.	TRBV25-1	TRBJ1-2	.	TGTGCCAGCAGTGACAGCAGGTCTAACTATGGCTACACCTTC	CASSDSRSNYGYTF
.	TRBV28	TRBJ2-5	once	TGTGCCAGCAGTTTCGGGGGACAGATACGCGAGACCCAGTACTTC	CASSFGGQIRETQYF
.	TRBV6-5	TRBJ1-1	medium-sized	TGTGCCAGCAGTTACGATCATACGGGGTTGAACACTGAAGCTTTCTTT	CASSYDHTGLNTEAFF
.	TRBV15	TRBJ2-7	.	TGTGCCACCAGCAGAGATCTAGGTACCTACGAGCAGTACTTC	CATSRDLGTYEQYF
.	TRBV11-2	TRBJ1-2	.	TGTGCCAGCAGCCCCGGGACGGAGAACTATGGCTACACCTTC	CASSPGTENYGYTF
.	TRBV19	TRBJ2-1	.	TGTGCCAGTAGTGAAGACAGGTACAATGAGCAGTTCTTC	CASSEDRYNEQFF
.	TRBV21-1	TRBJ2-6	.	TGTGCCAGCAGCAATGAGAACCGGGACAGGGAGTATTCGAGCTCTGGGGCCAACGTCCTGACTTTC	CASSNENRDREYSSSGANVLTF
.	TRBV2	TRBJ1-1	.	TGTGCCAGCAGACAGGGGAACACTGAAGCTTTCTTT	CASRQGNTEAFF
.	TRBV7-2	TRBJ1-2	few	TGTGCCAGCAGCTTCACGAGGCGGGGCTACACCTTC	CASSFTRRGYTF
.	TRBV18	TRBJ2-5	.	TGTGCCAGCTCTAGCGCATATCCCCAAGAGACCCAGTACTTC	CASSSAYPQETQYF
.	TRBV5-6	TRBJ1-3	.	TGTGCCAGCAGCTTTGGATACACCATATATTTT	CASSFGYTIYF
.	TRBV2	TRBJ1-2	.	TGTGCCAGCAGACAGTCTTGGGGCTACACCTTC	CASRQSWGYTF
.	TRBV30	TRBJ1-1	few	TGTGCCTGGAGTACACCAACAGGGATCAATGAAGCTTTCTTT	CAWSTPTGINEAFF
TRBD2	TRBV4-2	TRBJ2-1	.	TGTGCCAGCAGCCAAGATGGGGGGGTCTACAATGAGCAGTTCTTC	CASSQDGGVYNEQFF
.	TRBV5-5	TRBJ1-1	.	TGTGCCAGCAGCTTGGTACAGAAGAACACTGAAGCTTTCTTT	CASSLVQKNTEAFF
TRBD2	TRBV7-8	TRBJ2-2	.	TGTGCCAGCTTACTCGGGAGGACGAACACCGGGGAGCTGTTTTTT	CASLLGRTNTGELFF
.	TRBV7-9	TRBJ1-2	few	TGTGCCAGCAGCTCCCCGGAGGTGCAGGGAGGCTATGGCTACACCTTC	CASSSPEVQGGYGYTF
.	TRBV5-1	TRBJ1-6	.	TGCGCCAGCAGCTTAGCAACAGGTTTCAATTCACCCCTCCACTTT	CASSLATGFNSPLHF
.	TRBV9	TRBJ2-7	.	TGTGCCAGCAGCGTAGGACTCCGGGACGACTCCTACGAGCAGTACTTC	CASSVGLRDDSYEQYF
.	TRBV3-1/TRBV3-2	TRBJ1-2	many	TGTGCCAGCAGCCAAGATCCAGGGTCTTATGGCTACACCTTC	CASSQDPGSYGYTF
.	TRBV12-3/TRBV12-4	TRBJ1-1	.	TGTGCCAGCAGTTTAAGGGGGACTGAAGCTTTCTTT	CASSLRGTEAFF
.	TRBV12-3/TRBV12-4	TRBJ2-7	.	TGTGCCAGCAGTTTAGAGTACTCCTACGAGCAGCACTTC	CASSLEYSYEQHF
.	TRBV4-2	TRBJ1-3	.	TGTGCCAGCAGCCAAGTGGCGGCCTCTGGAAACACCATATATTTT	CASSQVAASGNTIYF
.	TRBV6-5	TRBJ2-3	.	TGTGCCAGCAGTTACTCGACCCCCACAGATACGCAGTATTTT	CASSYSTPTDTQYF
TRBD1	TRBV20-1	TRBJ2-4	few	TGCAGTGCTAGTCGGGGACAGGGGATAAAAAACATTCAGTACTTC	CSASRGQGIKNIQYF
.	TRBV29-1	TRBJ2-2	.	TGCAGCGTTTTTTACGGGGAGCTGTTTTTT	CSVFYGELFF
TRBD1	TRBV29-1	TRBJ1-2	.	TGCAGCGTTGGACCGGACAGGGGCGAGTATGGCTACACCTTC	CSVGPDRGEYGYTF
TRBD1	TRBV3-1/TRBV3-2	TRBJ2-1	.	TGTGCCAGCAGCCACTTGACAGGGATATACAATGAGCAGTTCTTC	CASSHLTGIYNEQFF